These T cell receptor beta chains were read from a single sample in a study of identical twins. Each CDR3 protein is one row after TCRdb ran MiXCR on the 5' RACE reads. The sample carries about 890,000 distinct CDR3 sequences, 12% recorded once. This sample was also put to use in a study of yellow fever vaccine responses in identical twins.

The specimen sequenced was PBMCs. These receptors were taken from a young woman in good health. Both conserved end residues are part of each CDR3. D genes are given only for firm matches. Clone size is given for some rows only: seen once, a few or many times, or a class if the clone is expanded.

D gene	V gene	J gene	clone size	CDR3 protein	CDR3 DNA
TRBD2	TRBV11-3	TRBJ2-1	NA	CASSLMVTGGYNEQFF	TGTGCCAGCAGCTTGATGGTGACGGGGGGCTACAATGAGCAGTTCTTC
NA	TRBV6-1	TRBJ1-1	NA	CASTPAGAVNTEAFF	TGTGCCAGCACCCCGGCGGGGGCGGTGAACACTGAAGCTTTCTTT
TRBD2	TRBV3-1	TRBJ2-7	many	CASSRTSGAYEQYF	TGTGCCAGCAGCCGGACTAGCGGGGCCTACGAGCAGTACTTC
TRBD2	TRBV4-1	TRBJ2-5	few	CASSQGVSRLAGQETQYF	TGCGCCAGCAGCCAAGGGGTATCAAGGCTAGCGGGACAAGAGACCCAGTACTTC
TRBD2	TRBV20-1	TRBJ2-1	many	CSASLREGYNEQFF	TGCAGTGCTAGTCTGCGGGAGGGCTACAATGAGCAGTTCTTC
NA	TRBV5-1	TRBJ2-1	many	CASSLEGAVVGEQFF	TGCGCCAGCAGCTTGGAAGGGGCAGTAGTGGGTGAGCAGTTCTTC
NA	TRBV3-1	TRBJ2-7	few	CASSTTGTNPAEQYF	TGTGCCAGCTCGACTACCGGGACCAATCCTGCCGAGCAGTACTTC
TRBD1	TRBV29-1	TRBJ1-1	few	CSAPGQGLSEAFF	TGCAGCGCTCCGGGACAGGGGTTGTCTGAAGCTTTCTTT
TRBD2	TRBV4-2	TRBJ2-5	many	CASSPERTRLQETQYF	TGTGCCAGCAGCCCGGAAAGGACTAGACTACAAGAGACCCAGTACTTC
NA	TRBV10-3	TRBJ2-7	NA	CAIRADKGRPYEQYF	TGTGCCATCAGAGCCGACAAGGGCCGACCGTACGAGCAGTACTTC
TRBD1	TRBV6-1	TRBJ1-5	NA	CASETGQGSNQPQHF	TGTGCCAGCGAAACGGGACAGGGGAGCAATCAGCCCCAGCATTTT
NA	TRBV12-3/TRBV12-4	TRBJ1-1	many	CASSFGGNTEAFF	TGTGCCAGCAGTTTTGGGGGGAACACTGAAGCTTTCTTT
TRBD2	TRBV20-1	TRBJ2-1	many	CSARPFDGLAGPGWEFF	TGCAGTGCTAGACCATTTGACGGACTAGCGGGACCGGGGTGGGAGTTCTTC
NA	TRBV20-1	TRBJ2-1	few	CSAPLGLRDEQFF	TGCAGTGCTCCTTTGGGACTTAGGGATGAGCAGTTCTTC